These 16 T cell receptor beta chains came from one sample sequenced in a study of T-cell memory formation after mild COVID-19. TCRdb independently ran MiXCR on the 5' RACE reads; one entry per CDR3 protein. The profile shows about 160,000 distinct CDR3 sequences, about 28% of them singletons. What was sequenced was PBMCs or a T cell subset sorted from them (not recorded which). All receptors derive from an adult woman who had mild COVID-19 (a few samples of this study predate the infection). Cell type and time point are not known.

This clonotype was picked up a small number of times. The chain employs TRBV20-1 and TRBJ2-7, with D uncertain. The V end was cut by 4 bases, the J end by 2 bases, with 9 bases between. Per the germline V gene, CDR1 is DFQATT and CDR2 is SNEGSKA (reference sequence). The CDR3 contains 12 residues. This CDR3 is CSANDATYEQYF. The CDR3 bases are TGCAGTGCTAACGACGCAACCTACGAGCAGTACTTC.

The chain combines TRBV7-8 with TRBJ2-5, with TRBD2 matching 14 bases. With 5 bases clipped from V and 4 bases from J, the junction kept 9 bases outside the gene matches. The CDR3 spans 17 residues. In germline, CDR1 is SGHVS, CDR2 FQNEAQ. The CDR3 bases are TGTGCCAGCAGCCAGACTAGCGGGGGGGCCGGGGGAGAGACCCAGTACTTC. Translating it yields CASSQTSGGAGGETQYF.

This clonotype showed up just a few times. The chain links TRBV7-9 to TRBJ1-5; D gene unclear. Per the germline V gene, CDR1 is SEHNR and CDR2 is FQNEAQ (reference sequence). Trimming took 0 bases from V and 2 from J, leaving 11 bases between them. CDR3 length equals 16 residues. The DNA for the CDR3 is TGTGCCAGCAGCTTAGCTTGGGGAAGAGGCAATCAGCCCCAGCATTTT. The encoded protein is CASSLAWGRGNQPQHF.

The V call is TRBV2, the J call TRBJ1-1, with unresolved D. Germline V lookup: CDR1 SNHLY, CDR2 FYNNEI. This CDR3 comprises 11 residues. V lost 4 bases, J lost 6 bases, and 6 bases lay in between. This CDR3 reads CASSVRAEAFF. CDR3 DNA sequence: TGTGCCAGCAGTGTCCGGGCTGAAGCTTTCTTT. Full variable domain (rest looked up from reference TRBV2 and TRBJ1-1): EPEVTQTPSHQVTQMGQEVILRCVPISNHLYFYWYRQILGQKVEFLVSFYNNEISEKSEIFDDQFSVERPDGSNFTLKIRSTKLEDSAMYFCASSVRAEAFFGQGTRLTVV.

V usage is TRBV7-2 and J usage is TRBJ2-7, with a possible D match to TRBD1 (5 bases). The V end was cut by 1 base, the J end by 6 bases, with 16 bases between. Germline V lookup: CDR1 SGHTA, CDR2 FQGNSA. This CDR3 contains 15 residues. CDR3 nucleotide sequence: TGTGCCAGCAGCTTAGAACCAGGGTCCGTTCTCGAGCAGTACTTC. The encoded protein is CASSLEPGSVLEQYF.

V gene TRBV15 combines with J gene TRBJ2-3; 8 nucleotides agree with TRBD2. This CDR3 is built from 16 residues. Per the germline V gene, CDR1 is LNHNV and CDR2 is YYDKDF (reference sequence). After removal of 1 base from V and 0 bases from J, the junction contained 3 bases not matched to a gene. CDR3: CATSRATSGSTDTQYF. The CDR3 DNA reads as TGTGCCACCAGCAGAGCTACTAGCGGAAGCACAGATACGCAGTATTTT.

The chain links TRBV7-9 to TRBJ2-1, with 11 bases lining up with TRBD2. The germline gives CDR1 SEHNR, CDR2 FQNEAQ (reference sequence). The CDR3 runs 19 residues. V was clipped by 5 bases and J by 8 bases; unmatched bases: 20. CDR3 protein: CASSPRGLAGGRGDDEQFF. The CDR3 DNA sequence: TGTGCCAGCAGCCCCCGTGGGCTAGCGGGAGGCCGGGGGGACGATGAGCAGTTCTTC. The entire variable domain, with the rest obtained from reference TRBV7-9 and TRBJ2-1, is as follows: DTGVSQNPRHKITKRGQNVTFRCDPISEHNRLYWYRQTLGQGPEFLTYFQNEAQLEKSRLLSDRFSAERPKGSFSTLEIQRTEQGDSAMYLCASSPRGLAGGRGDDEQFFGPGTRLTVL.

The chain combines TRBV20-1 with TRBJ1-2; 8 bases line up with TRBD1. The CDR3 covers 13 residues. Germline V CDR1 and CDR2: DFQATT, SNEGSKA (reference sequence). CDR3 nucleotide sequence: TGCAGCTCTGGACAGGGCGGCAGCTATGGCTACACCTTC. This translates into CSSGQGGSYGYTF.

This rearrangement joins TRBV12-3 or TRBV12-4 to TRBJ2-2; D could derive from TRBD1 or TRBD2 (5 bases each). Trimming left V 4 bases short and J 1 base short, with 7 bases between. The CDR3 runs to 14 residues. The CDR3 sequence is CASSWGKNTGELFF. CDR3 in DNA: TGTGCCAGCAGTTGGGGGAAGAACACCGGGGAGCTGTTTTTT.

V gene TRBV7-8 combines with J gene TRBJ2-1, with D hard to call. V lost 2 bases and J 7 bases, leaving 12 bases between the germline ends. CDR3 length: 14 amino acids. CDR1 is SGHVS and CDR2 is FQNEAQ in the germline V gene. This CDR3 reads CASSLMAVQNEQFF. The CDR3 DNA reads TGTGCCAGCAGCTTAATGGCCGTACAGAATGAGCAGTTCTTC.

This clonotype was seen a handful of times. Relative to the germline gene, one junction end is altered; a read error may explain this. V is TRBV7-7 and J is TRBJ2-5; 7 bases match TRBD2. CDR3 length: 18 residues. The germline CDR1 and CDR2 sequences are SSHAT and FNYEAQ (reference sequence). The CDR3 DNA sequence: TGTGCTAGCAGCTTAGATATTAATGCGGCGGGAGAGGGGGAGACCCAGTACTTC. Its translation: CASSLDINAAGEGETQYF.

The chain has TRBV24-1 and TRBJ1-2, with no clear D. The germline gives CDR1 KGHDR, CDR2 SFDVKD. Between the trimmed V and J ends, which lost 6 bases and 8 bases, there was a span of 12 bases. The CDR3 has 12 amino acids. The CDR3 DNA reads TGTGCCACCAGTCAAGGGATGGGAGGCTACACCTTC. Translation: CATSQGMGGYTF.

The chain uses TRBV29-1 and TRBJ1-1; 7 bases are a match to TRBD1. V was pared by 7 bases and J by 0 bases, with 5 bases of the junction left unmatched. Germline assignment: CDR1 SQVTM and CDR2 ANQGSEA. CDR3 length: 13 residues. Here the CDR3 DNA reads TGCAGCGCCCGGGACAGTATGAACACTGAAGCTTTCTTT. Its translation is CSARDSMNTEAFF.

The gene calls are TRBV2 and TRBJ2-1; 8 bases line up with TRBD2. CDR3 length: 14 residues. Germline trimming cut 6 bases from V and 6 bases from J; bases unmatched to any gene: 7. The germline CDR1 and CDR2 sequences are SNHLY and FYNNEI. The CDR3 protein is CASRSGSSRNEQFF. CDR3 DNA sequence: TGTGCCAGCAGGAGCGGGAGCAGCCGCAATGAGCAGTTCTTC.

The DNA for the CDR3 is TGTGCCAGCAGCGCGTCCCGTAGGTCCGATACGCAGTATTTT. Amino acid sequence: CASSASRRSDTQYF. V is TRBV5-4 and J is TRBJ2-3; D is uncertain. CDR1 and CDR2 (germline): SGHNT, YYREEE (reference sequence). The CDR3 totals 14 residues. Trimming stripped 4 bases from V and 6 bases from J, with 15 bases between.

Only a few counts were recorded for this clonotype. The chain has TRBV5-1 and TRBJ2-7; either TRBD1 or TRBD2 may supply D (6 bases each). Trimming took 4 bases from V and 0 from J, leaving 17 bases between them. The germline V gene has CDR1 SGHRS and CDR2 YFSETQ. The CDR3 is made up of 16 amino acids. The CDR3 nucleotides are TGCGCCAGCAGCCTCCAAGGGGGGACGTACTCCTACGAGCAGTACTTC. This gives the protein CASSLQGGTYSYEQYF.